The 5 T cell receptor beta chains reported below all come from one sample, sequenced in a study of Tregs in tolerant kidney transplant recipients. Sequencing was performed with immunoSEQ multiplex PCR; in TCRdb, only in-frame clones are kept and a portion is missing. The data hold roughly 250,000 clones, with roughly 84% observed a single time. Specimen: CD4+ T cells from blood. The origin of the receptors is a human donor in good health.

The chain couples TRBV5-4 to TRBJ2-2, with 8 positions matching TRBD2. V was clipped by 2 bases and J by 0 bases; unmatched bases: 3. Germline-derived CDR1 and CDR2 are SGHNT and YYREEE (reference sequence). The CDR3 covers 16 residues. The chain's CDR3 is CASSFPGLANTGELFF. CDR3 coding DNA: TGTGCCAGCAGCTTCCCGGGACTAGCGAACACCGGGGAGCTGTTTTTT.

The chain has TRBV18 and TRBJ1-4; TRBD1 agrees at 7 bases. Germline V gene lookup returns CDR1 KGHSH and CDR2 LQKENI. The ends lost 3 bases at V and 0 bases at J; junction bases unmatched: 4. This CDR3 is built from 16 residues. The CDR3 loop is CASSPRQGTTNEKLFF. The CDR3 coding sequence is TGTGCCAGCTCACCTAGACAGGGTACAACTAATGAAAAACTGTTTTTT.

V gene TRBV6-6 combines with J gene TRBJ2-3; D is uncertain. Trimming took off 5 bases at V and 1 base at J, with 10 bases between the two ends. This CDR3 contains 14 residues. Looked up from germline, CDR1 is MNHNY and CDR2 is SVGAGI (reference sequence). This CDR3 is CASSPSGGTDTQYF. CDR3 sequence (DNA): TGTGCCAGCAGTCCTTCTGGGGGCACAGATACGCAGTATTTT.

The rearrangement uses TRBV5-1 and TRBJ1-2; no clear D gene. V was clipped by 0 bases and J by 4 bases, with 4 bases between them. The CDR3 consists of 12 residues. The V gene's germline CDR1 is SGHRS and CDR2 YFSETQ. The CDR3 reads CASSLDTYGYTF. The CDR3 nucleotides are TGCGCCAGCAGCTTGGACACCTATGGCTACACCTTC.

This clone has a single count. CDR3 sequence reads: CASSPRQGSHSNQPQHF. The CDR3, as DNA: TGTGCCAGCAGCCCCAGACAGGGGTCCCATAGCAATCAGCCCCAGCATTTT. The chain recombines TRBV7-2 with TRBJ1-5, with 8 bases lining up with TRBD1. J lost 0 bases, V lost 5 bases, and 9 bases had no gene match. The CDR3 loop spans 17 amino acids. Germline lookup yields CDR1 SGHTA and CDR2 FQGNSA. Variable domain in full (rest from reference TRBV7-2 and TRBJ1-5): GAGVSQSPSNKVTEKGKDVELRCDPISGHTALYWYRQSLGQGLEFLIYFQGNSAPDKSGLPSDRFSAERTGGSVSTLTIQRTQQEDSAVYLCASSPRQGSHSNQPQHFGDGTRLSIL.